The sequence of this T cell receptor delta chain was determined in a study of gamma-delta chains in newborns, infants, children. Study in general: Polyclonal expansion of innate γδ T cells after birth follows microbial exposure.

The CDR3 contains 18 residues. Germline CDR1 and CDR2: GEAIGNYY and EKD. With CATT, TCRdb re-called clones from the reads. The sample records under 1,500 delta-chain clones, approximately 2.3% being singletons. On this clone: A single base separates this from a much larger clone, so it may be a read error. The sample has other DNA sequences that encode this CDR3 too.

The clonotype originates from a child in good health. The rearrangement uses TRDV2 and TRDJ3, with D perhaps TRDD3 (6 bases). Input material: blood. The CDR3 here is CACDPMGGDSWDTRQMFF. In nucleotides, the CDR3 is TGTGCCTGTGACCCCATGGGGGGCGACTCCTGGGACACCCGGCAGATGTTTTTC.